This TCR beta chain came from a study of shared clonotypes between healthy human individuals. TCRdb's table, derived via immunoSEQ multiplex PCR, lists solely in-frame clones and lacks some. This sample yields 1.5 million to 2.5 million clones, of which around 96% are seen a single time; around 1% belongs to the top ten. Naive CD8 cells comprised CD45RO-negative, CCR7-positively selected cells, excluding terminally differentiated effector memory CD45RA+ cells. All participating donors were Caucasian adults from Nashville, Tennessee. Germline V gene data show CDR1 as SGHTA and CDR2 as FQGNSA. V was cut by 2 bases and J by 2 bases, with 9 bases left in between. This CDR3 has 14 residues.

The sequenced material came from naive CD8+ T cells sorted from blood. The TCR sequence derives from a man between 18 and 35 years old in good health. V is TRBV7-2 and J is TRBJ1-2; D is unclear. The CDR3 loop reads CASSLIGLNYGYTF. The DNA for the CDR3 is TGTGCCAGCAGCTTAATAGGTCTAAACTATGGCTACACCTTC.